Listed below are T cell receptor beta chains from one sample, sequenced in a study of T-cell reconstitution after alpha-beta-depleted transplantation in children. TCRdb independently ran MiXCR on the PCR reads; one entry per CDR3 protein. This table holds about 470,000 distinct CDR3 sequences, roughly two fifths found once. The sample in question was PBMCs, obtained before TCRalphabeta/CD19-depleted stem cell transplant. The receptor source for this set is a girl aged 2 to 9 with aplastic anemia, due to receive a stem cell transplant. CDR3s include the opening cysteine and the closing phenylalanine or tryptophan. The D gene is left open where the match is weak. A row's size may be missing; if present it is once, few, many or a size class.

TRBD1	TRBV5-1	.	TRBJ2-1	TGCGCCAGCAGCCCGGGGACAGGGGGCCTGTACAATGAGCAGTTCTTC	CASSPGTGGLYNEQFF
.	TRBV7-8	.	TRBJ2-7	TGTGCCAGCAGCTTAAGGGCGGACTACGAGCAGTACTTC	CASSLRADYEQYF
.	TRBV2	few	TRBJ2-7	TGTGCCAGCAGTGACGGGCTGATAACCTACGAGCAGTACTTC	CASSDGLITYEQYF
.	TRBV12-3/TRBV12-4	.	TRBJ2-7	TGTGCCAGCAGTTTGGGGCTAGGAGGGGGCGAGCAGTACTTC	CASSLGLGGGEQYF
TRBD1	TRBV6-5	few	TRBJ1-1	TGTGCCAGCAGCGGTACAGGGGTTGAAGCTTTCTTT	CASSGTGVEAFF
TRBD1	TRBV20-1	many	TRBJ2-5	TGCAGTGGATCCGGGACAGCTCAAGAGACCCAGTACTTC	CSGSGTAQETQYF
.	TRBV20-1	once	TRBJ2-5	TGCAGTGCAGCCCAGGGGTGGGAGACCCAGTACTTC	CSAAQGWETQYF
TRBD2	TRBV12-3/TRBV12-4	.	TRBJ2-7	TGTGCCAGCAGTTTAGCTAGCGGGAGAGCGGAGCAGTACTTC	CASSLASGRAEQYF
.	TRBV18	.	TRBJ2-2	TGTGCCCCTCTCCGGGTATGCACGAACACCGGGGAGCTGTTTTTT	CAPLRVCTNTGELFF
.	TRBV4-3	few	TRBJ2-4	TGCGCCAGCAGCCAAGACCCGATGGCCAGAGGAGAGGACATTCAGTACTTC	CASSQDPMARGEDIQYF
.	TRBV20-1	.	TRBJ2-7	TGCAGTGCTAGAGAAACGCAGGCCTACGAGCAGTACTTC	CSARETQAYEQYF
.	TRBV7-6	.	TRBJ2-1	TGTGCCAGCAGCTCCCTCCGGGGGCCCCCCTCCTACAATGAGCAGTTCTTC	CASSSLRGPPSYNEQFF
.	TRBV7-9	once	TRBJ2-2	TGTGCCAGCAGCGCTGACCTACAGGCCGGGGAGCTGTTTTTT	CASSADLQAGELFF
TRBD2	TRBV3-1	.	TRBJ2-7	TGTGCCAGCAGGCAATGGGGGGGGAGCGGGACTAGCGGGAAATTGAGCTCCTACGAGCAGTACTTC	CASRQWGGSGTSGKLSSYEQYF
.	TRBV9	.	TRBJ1-5	TGTGCCAGCAGCGTAGTTGGGAGGGGCAGGGATAGCAATCAGCCCCAGCATTTT	CASSVVGRGRDSNQPQHF
TRBD1	TRBV29-1	.	TRBJ1-4	TGCAGCGTCATAAATACAGGGGGAGATGAAAAACTGTTTTTT	CSVINTGGDEKLFF
TRBD1	TRBV9	.	TRBJ2-3	TGTGCCAGCAGCGCCGGAAACAGGGGGTGGACAGATACGCAGTATTTT	CASSAGNRGWTDTQYF
TRBD2	TRBV4-1	.	TRBJ2-1	TGCGCCAGCAGCCAACCCCTGGGGAGCGGGGGGTATAATGAGCAGTTCTTC	CASSQPLGSGGYNEQFF
TRBD1	TRBV3-1	few	TRBJ2-7	TGTGCCAGCAGCCAAGACGGGACAGGGGCGTCCTACGAGCAGTACTTC	CASSQDGTGASYEQYF
TRBD2	TRBV7-9	.	TRBJ2-3	TGTGCCAGCAGCCCTAGCGGCCCCTTGAACACAGATACGCAGTATTTT	CASSPSGPLNTDTQYF
.	TRBV11-3	few	TRBJ1-1	TGTGCCAGCAGCTTAAACGCGTGGACTGAAGCTTTCTTT	CASSLNAWTEAFF
.	TRBV20-1	.	TRBJ2-7	TGCAGTGCTAGGCCCCTTCAGGCCGAGCAGTACTTC	CSARPLQAEQYF
.	TRBV20-1	.	TRBJ1-5	TGCAGTGCTTGCAACGAGGGGAGAAATCAGCCCCAGCATTTT	CSACNEGRNQPQHF
.	TRBV9	.	TRBJ2-3	TGTGCCAGCAGCGTCGGCGGAGTAAGCACAGATACGCAGTATTTT	CASSVGGVSTDTQYF
.	TRBV18	.	TRBJ2-7	TGTGCCAGCTCACCAGTCTCCGGGTACGAGCAGTACTTC	CASSPVSGYEQYF
.	TRBV6-5	many	TRBJ2-4	TGTGCCAGCAGTTACTCGATATCGGGGAGCGGAAACATTCAGTACTTC	CASSYSISGSGNIQYF
.	TRBV20-1	.	TRBJ1-5	TGCAGTGCTGGGGAGATCCAGACTCATCAGCCCCAGCATTTT	CSAGEIQTHQPQHF
.	TRBV29-1	.	TRBJ2-7	TGCAGCGCCGTGGATGTTCGGCCGATTACAGGGATAATCGAGCAGTACTTC	CSAVDVRPITGIIEQYF
TRBD2	TRBV6-5	.	TRBJ2-6	TGTGCCAGCAGTTACTCGATTGTTCGGGGGGGGAGTGGGGCCAACGTCCTGACTTTC	CASSYSIVRGGSGANVLTF
.	TRBV29-1	.	TRBJ1-2	TGCAGCGTTGATATTAGTAGGGGAGGCCAGTTCGGCTACACCTTC	CSVDISRGGQFGYTF
TRBD1	TRBV20-1	.	TRBJ2-7	TGCAGTGCAGGGACAGGGGCTTACGAGCAGTACTTC	CSAGTGAYEQYF
.	TRBV7-2	.	TRBJ2-1	TGTGTCAGCAGCTTGGGCAACAGGGTGAACGAGCAGTTCTTC	CVSSLGNRVNEQFF
TRBD1	TRBV29-1	many	TRBJ2-7	TGCAGCGTTGTGATCGCAGGGGGCGACGAGCAGTACTTC	CSVVIAGGDEQYF
.	TRBV6-2/TRBV6-3	many	TRBJ1-5	TGTGCCAGCAGTTACTCGGGCAGACGCAATCAGCCCCAGCATTTT	CASSYSGRRNQPQHF
.	TRBV20-1	few	TRBJ1-1	TGCAGTGCTAGAGATGTACGGCGAGCTTTCTTT	CSARDVRRAFF
.	TRBV20-1	many	TRBJ2-5	TGCAGTGCTAGGTCTCCCCTCCAAGAGACCCAGTACTTC	CSARSPLQETQYF
.	TRBV6-1	few	TRBJ2-1	TGTGCCAGCAGTGTGTACCCGGACAATGAGCAGTTCTTC	CASSVYPDNEQFF
.	TRBV29-1	.	TRBJ2-3	TGCAGCGCGAAACGTAGCCAAAGCACAGATACGCAGTATTTT	CSAKRSQSTDTQYF
.	TRBV5-1	.	TRBJ2-5	TGCGCCAGCAGCCCACAGCGGGCGAACCAAGAGACCCAGTACTTC	CASSPQRANQETQYF
.	TRBV20-1	.	TRBJ2-3	TGCAGTGCTCCTCGGGCGGGGCGGTTTAGCACAGATACGCAGTATTTT	CSAPRAGRFSTDTQYF
TRBD2	TRBV5-1	.	TRBJ2-3	TGCGCCAGCAGCTTCGGACTAGCTACAGATACGCAGTATTTT	CASSFGLATDTQYF
.	TRBV5-1	few	TRBJ2-3	TGCGCCAGCAGCGAGGGGACCAGCACAGATACGCAGTATTTT	CASSEGTSTDTQYF
.	TRBV29-1	.	TRBJ2-2	TGCAGCGTTCGACAGGTTGACACCGGGGAGCTGTTTTTT	CSVRQVDTGELFF
TRBD2	TRBV6-5	.	TRBJ2-1	TGTGCCAGCAGTTACGATACTAGCGGGAGTCCCTACAATGAGCAGTTCTTC	CASSYDTSGSPYNEQFF
.	TRBV7-9	few	TRBJ2-7	TGTGCCAGCAGCTTACCTGATTCCTACGAGCAGTACTTC	CASSLPDSYEQYF
TRBD1	TRBV28	.	TRBJ2-3	TGTGCCAGCAGTTCCCTCCGGGACAGGGGCACAGATACGCAGTATTTT	CASSSLRDRGTDTQYF
TRBD2	TRBV19	.	TRBJ2-4	TGTGCCAGTAGTGGGGGACTAGCGGGCGACATTCAGTACTTC	CASSGGLAGDIQYF
TRBD2	TRBV2	once	TRBJ2-3	TGTGCCAGCAGTGCAGTGGGACTAGCCACAGATACGCAGTATTTT	CASSAVGLATDTQYF
.	TRBV5-5	.	TRBJ2-7	TGTGCCAGCAGCTTCATTCGGGAGAGCTCCTACGAGCAGTACTTC	CASSFIRESSYEQYF
.	TRBV14	few	TRBJ1-2	TGTGCCAGCAGCGTAGACTTTTACTATGGCTACACCTTC	CASSVDFYYGYTF
TRBD2	TRBV5-1	.	TRBJ2-3	TGCGCCAGCGCTACGGCGGGGGGCACGACAGATACGCAGTATTTT	CASATAGGTTDTQYF
.	TRBV5-5	few	TRBJ1-1	TGTGCCAGCAGTATACCTGGGACCGGCCACGCTTTCTTT	CASSIPGTGHAFF
TRBD1	TRBV9	.	TRBJ2-7	TGTGCCAGCAGCGTAGGGTCCCGGACAGGATTAACTGGGGAGCAGTACTTC	CASSVGSRTGLTGEQYF
.	TRBV20-1	.	TRBJ2-3	TGCAGTGCTAGAGATCGACTGGAGACAGATACGCAGTATTTT	CSARDRLETDTQYF
.	TRBV18	many	TRBJ1-1	TGTGCCAGCTCACCACGGAACTTAGAAGCTTTCTTT	CASSPRNLEAFF
.	TRBV27	few	TRBJ1-2	TGTGCCAGCGCCTTACAGGGTTACTATGGCTACACCTTC	CASALQGYYGYTF
.	TRBV15	.	TRBJ1-5	TGTGCCACCAGCAGCGAAGGGTGGGGGGATCAGCCCCAGCATTTT	CATSSEGWGDQPQHF
.	TRBV5-5	.	TRBJ1-2	TGTGCCAGCAGCGAGGCTTTACTGGGATTCTATGGCTACACCTTC	CASSEALLGFYGYTF
.	TRBV20-1	many	TRBJ2-3	TGCAGTGCTATGACAGTCACAGATACGCAGTATTTT	CSAMTVTDTQYF
.	TRBV29-1	.	TRBJ1-1	TGCAGCGTTGAGGCCACCGTGAACACTGAAGCTTTCTTT	CSVEATVNTEAFF